This T cell receptor (beta chain) was documented in a study of CD8+CD57+ T cells in acquired aplastic anemia (dated by TCRdb to 2016 to 2018). Describing the broader study: DNA extracted from sorted CD4+ and CD8+ cells had a mean of approximately 3.4 ug, with a range of about 0.19 to 30 ug. A CD8+CD57+ expansion meant a frequency higher than the mean frequency seen in healthy subjects.

Patients chosen for sequencing had shown expansion of CD8+CD57+ cells by flow cytometry. All patients had severe acquired aplastic anemia diagnosed by International Study of Aplastic Anemia and Agranulocytosis and Camitta criteria. Patients had received no therapy at the time of blood sampling. In the study, sorted CD4+ and CD8+ blood T cells from patients with severe aplastic anemia and from healthy subjects underwent deep sequencing of TCR repertoires. Patients were enrolled under clinicaltrials.gov protocols 00001620, 01623167, 00001397, 00071045, 00081523 and 00961064 in the USA. Ficoll-Paque density gradient centrifugation was used to isolate peripheral blood mononuclear cells. Before DNA extraction, CD4+ and CD8+ T cells were sorted with FACS or magnetic beads. On this clonotype itself: Its antigen is unknown. Base qualities are not provided; no much larger clone lies one nucleotide away.

Overall results and qualifications from the work: CD8+ Simpson's diversity did not differ significantly between patients and healthy controls (P=0.060). Around 31 CD8+ CDR3 sequences were shared between patients and controls but appeared highly expressed in patients and within their immunodominant clones.

TCR beta VDJ combination and CDR3 sequence profiling used genomic DNA as the template. An Illumina HiSeq 2000 was used for TCR repertoire sequencing. The authors processed their data as follows. Repertoire assessment relied on Simpson's diversity index, CDR3 size and DJ length profiles, and TRBV/TRBJ rearrangement plots. The immunodominant clone was defined as the most abundant DNA sequence in deep sequencing data. CDR3 amino acid sequences were checked for sharing between subjects and were compared against published repertoires and the VDJdb database. The public reads were reanalyzed by TCRdb: fastp trimming at Q25, MiXCR alignment, in-frame beta chains only. Each record represents a unique CDR3 protein, reported with the most common genes and DNA among its rows. It is TCRdb's table, rather than the study itself, that gives the V and J calls and clone size. For this sample there are approximately 130,000 distinct CDR3 sequences; roughly 40% appear just once. 2% to 3% of the sample is taken by the ten largest.

CDR1 is given as MNHEY and CDR2 as SMNVEV, both from the germline V gene (reference sequence). Trimming at the junction amounts to 8 bases on V and 1 base on J, and the germline ends lie 2 bases apart. CDR3 length: 10 amino acids, cysteine to phenylalanine. The read is trimmed to its CDR3 DNA, 30 bases read in frame from base 1. The chain was built from TRBV27 and TRBJ2-5, with an unclear D gene assignment. The receptor was isolated from a human donor with aplastic anemia. Sequencing was done on a sample of sorted CD4+, CD8+, or CD8+CD57+ T cells (not recorded which) from PBMCs. The nucleotides are TGTGCCAGCGGCCAAGAGACCCAGTACTTC. Translated, it gives CASGQETQYF.